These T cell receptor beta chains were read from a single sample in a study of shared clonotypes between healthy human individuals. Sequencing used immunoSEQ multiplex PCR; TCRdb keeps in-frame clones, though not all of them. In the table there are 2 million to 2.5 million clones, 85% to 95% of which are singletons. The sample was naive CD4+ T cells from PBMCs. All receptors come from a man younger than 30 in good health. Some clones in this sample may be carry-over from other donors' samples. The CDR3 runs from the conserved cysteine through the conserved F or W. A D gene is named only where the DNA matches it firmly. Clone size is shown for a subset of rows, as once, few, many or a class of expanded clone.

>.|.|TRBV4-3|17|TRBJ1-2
CASSQVVRFLPNYGYTF
TGCGCCAGCAGCCAAGTGGTACGGTTTCTTCCAAACTATGGCTACACCTTC
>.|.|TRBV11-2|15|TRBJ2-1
CASSSFGTWHNEQFF
TGTGCCAGCAGCTCCTTTGGGACTTGGCACAATGAGCAGTTCTTC
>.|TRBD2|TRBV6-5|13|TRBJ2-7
CASSILAGGEQYF
TGTGCCAGCAGCATACTAGCGGGTGGAGAGCAGTACTTC
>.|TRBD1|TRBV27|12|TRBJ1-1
CASSPQGARAFF
TGTGCCAGCAGTCCGCAGGGGGCGAGGGCTTTCTTT
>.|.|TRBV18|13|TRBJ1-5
CASSPSGNQPQHF
TGTGCCAGCTCACCGTCAGGGAATCAGCCCCAGCATTTT
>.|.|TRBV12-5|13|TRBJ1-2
CASGFDGGYGYTF
TGTGCTAGTGGTTTCGACGGGGGTTATGGCTACACCTTC
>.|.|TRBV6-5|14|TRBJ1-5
CASSWDRKNQPQHF
TGTGCCAGCAGTTGGGACCGCAAAAATCAGCCCCAGCATTTT
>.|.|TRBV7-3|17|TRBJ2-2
CASSLVLVGTNTGELFF
TGTGCCAGCAGCTTAGTACTTGTGGGAACCAACACCGGGGAGCTGTTTTTT
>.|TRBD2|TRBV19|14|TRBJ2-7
CATMETSGVYEQYF
TGTGCCACTATGGAGACTAGCGGAGTCTACGAGCAGTACTTC
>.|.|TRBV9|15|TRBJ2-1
CASSVSVSSYNEQFF
TGTGCCAGCAGCGTAAGTGTGAGCTCCTACAATGAGCAGTTCTTC
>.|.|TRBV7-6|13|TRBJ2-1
CASSLGGTIGLFF
TGTGCCAGCAGCTTAGGGGGGACCATTGGCCTGTTCTTC
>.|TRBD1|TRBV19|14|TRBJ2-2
CASSQTGITGELFF
TGTGCCAGTAGCCAGACAGGGATCACCGGGGAGCTGTTTTTT
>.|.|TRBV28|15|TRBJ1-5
CASSLGSTPNQPQHF
TGTGCCAGCAGTTTAGGGTCGACCCCCAATCAGCCCCAGCATTTT
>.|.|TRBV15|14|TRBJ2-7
CATSRAGSSYEQYF
TGTGCCACCAGCAGAGCAGGGTCCTCCTACGAGCAGTACTTC
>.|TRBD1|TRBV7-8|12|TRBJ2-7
CAISQGVGEQYF
TGTGCCATTTCACAGGGGGTTGGGGAGCAGTACTTC
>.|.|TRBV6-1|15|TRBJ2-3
CASSEVGPSTDTQYF
TGTGCCAGCAGTGAAGTCGGACCTAGCACAGATACGCAGTATTTT
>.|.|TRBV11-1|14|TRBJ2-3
CASSLLATTDTQYF
TGTGCCAGCAGCTTATTAGCGACCACAGATACGCAGTATTTT
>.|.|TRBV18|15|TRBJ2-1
CASSPTVAQPNEQFF
TGTGCCAGCTCACCAACGGTCGCCCAGCCCAATGAGCAGTTCTTC
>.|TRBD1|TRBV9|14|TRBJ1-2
CASSVATGAYGYTF
TGTGCCAGCAGCGTAGCTACAGGGGCCTATGGCTACACCTTC
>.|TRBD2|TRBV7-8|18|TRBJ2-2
CASSPRLGSGRAEVELFF
TGTGCCAGCAGCCCCAGGCTGGGTAGCGGGAGGGCCGAAGTAGAGTTGTTTTTT
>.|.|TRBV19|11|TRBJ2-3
CASSSADTQYF
TGTGCCAGTAGCTCGGCAGATACGCAGTATTTT
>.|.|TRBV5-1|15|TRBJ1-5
CASSPGGADWQPQHF
TGCGCCAGCAGCCCCGGGGGGGCAGACTGGCAGCCCCAGCATTTT
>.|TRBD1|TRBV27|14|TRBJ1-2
CASSPRTGTPAYTF
TGTGCCAGCAGTCCTCGGACAGGAACTCCTGCTTACACCTTC
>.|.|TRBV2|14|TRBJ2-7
CASALSQNANEQYF
TGTGCCAGCGCTCTCTCCCAAAACGCCAACGAGCAGTACTTC
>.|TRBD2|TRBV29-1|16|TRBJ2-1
CSVEAGLAETWDEQFF
TGCAGCGTTGAAGCCGGACTAGCAGAAACTTGGGATGAGCAGTTCTTC
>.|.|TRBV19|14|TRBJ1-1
CASSIAGGVTEAFF
TGTGCCAGTAGTATCGCGGGGGGAGTCACTGAAGCTTTCTTT
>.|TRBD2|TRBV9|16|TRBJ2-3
CASSVDGSGSGDTQYF
TGTGCCAGCAGCGTAGATGGTAGCGGGAGTGGAGATACGCAGTATTTT
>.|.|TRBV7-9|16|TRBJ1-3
CASSWEPGLGEDTIYF
TGTGCCAGCAGCTGGGAGCCAGGGCTGGGCGAGGACACCATATATTTT
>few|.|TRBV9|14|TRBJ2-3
CASSASPLTDTQYF
TGTGCCAGCAGCGCCTCTCCTCTCACAGATACGCAGTATTTT
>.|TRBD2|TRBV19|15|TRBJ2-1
CASSRSRREFNEQFF
TGTGCCAGTAGTCGGTCTCGGCGGGAGTTTAATGAGCAGTTCTTC
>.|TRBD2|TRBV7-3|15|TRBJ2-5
CASSPQSAGKETQYF
TGTGCCAGCAGCCCCCAGTCAGCGGGAAAAGAGACCCAGTACTTC
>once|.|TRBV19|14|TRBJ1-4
CASSPTVTNEKLFF
TGTGCCAGTAGCCCGACGGTTACTAATGAAAAACTGTTTTTT
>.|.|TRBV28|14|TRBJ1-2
CASSLHSRDYGYTF
TGTGCCAGCAGTTTACACAGTCGGGACTATGGCTACACCTTC
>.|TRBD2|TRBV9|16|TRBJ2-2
CASSVGLGVIAGELFF
TGTGCCAGCAGCGTCGGACTAGGGGTAATCGCCGGGGAGCTGTTTTTT
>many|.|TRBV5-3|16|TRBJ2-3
CARSFVWEATTDTQYF
TGTGCCAGAAGCTTCGTCTGGGAGGCCACCACAGATACGCAGTATTTT
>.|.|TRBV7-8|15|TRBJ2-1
CASSLRDGRDNEQFF
TGTGCCAGCAGCTTAAGGGACGGCAGAGACAATGAGCAGTTCTTC
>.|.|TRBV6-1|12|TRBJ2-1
CATINERDEQFF
TGTGCCACCATCAACGAACGGGATGAGCAGTTCTTC
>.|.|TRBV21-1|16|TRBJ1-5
CASSKASGQVNQPQHF
TGTGCCAGCAGCAAAGCATCGGGACAGGTAAATCAGCCCCAGCATTTT
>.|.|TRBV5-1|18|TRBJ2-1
CASSWGDRGLVLLNEQFF
TGCGCCAGCAGCTGGGGGGACAGAGGACTAGTTCTACTCAATGAGCAGTTCTTC
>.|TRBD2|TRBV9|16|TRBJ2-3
CASSGRGLAETDTQYF
TGTGCCAGCAGCGGAAGAGGACTAGCGGAGACAGATACGCAGTATTTT
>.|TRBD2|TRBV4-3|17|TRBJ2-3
CASSQVISGAGGDTQYF
TGCGCCAGCAGCCAAGTCATCAGCGGGGCGGGGGGAGATACGCAGTATTTT
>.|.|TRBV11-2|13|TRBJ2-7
CASSLEGGYEQYF
TGTGCCAGCAGCTTAGAGGGCGGCTACGAGCAGTACTTC
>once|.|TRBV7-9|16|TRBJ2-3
CASSQIASLYTDTQYF
TGTGCCAGCAGTCAAATTGCCTCATTGTACACAGATACGCAGTATTTT
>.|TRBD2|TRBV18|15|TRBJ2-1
CASSPTSGTYNEQFF
TGTGCCAGCTCACCTACTAGCGGGACATACAATGAGCAGTTCTTC
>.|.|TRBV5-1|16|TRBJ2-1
CASSLVGIAVYNEQFF
TGCGCCAGCAGCTTGGTGGGGATAGCGGTATACAATGAGCAGTTCTTC
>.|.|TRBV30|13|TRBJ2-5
CAWRKMGGETQYF
TGTGCCTGGAGAAAAATGGGGGGAGAGACCCAGTACTTC
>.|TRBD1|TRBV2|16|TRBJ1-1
CASSFQQGALGTEAFF
TGTGCCAGCAGTTTCCAACAGGGGGCGCTGGGCACTGAAGCTTTCTTT